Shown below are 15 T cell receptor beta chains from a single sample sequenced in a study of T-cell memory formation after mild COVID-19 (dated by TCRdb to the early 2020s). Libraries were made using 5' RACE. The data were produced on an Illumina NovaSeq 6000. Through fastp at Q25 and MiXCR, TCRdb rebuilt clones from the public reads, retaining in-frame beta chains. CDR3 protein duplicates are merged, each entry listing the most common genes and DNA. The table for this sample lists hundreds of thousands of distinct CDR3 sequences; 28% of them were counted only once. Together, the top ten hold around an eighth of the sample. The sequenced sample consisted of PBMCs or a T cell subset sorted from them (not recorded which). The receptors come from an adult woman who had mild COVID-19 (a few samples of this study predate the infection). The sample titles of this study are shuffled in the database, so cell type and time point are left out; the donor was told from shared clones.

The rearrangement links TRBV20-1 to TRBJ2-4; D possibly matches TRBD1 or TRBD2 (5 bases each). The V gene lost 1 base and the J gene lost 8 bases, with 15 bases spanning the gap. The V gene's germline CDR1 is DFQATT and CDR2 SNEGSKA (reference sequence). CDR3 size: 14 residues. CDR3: CSARVGDLGDIQYF. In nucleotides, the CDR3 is TGCAGTGCTAGAGTGGGGGACCTAGGGGACATTCAGTACTTC.

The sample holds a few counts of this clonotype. The CDR3 DNA reads TGCGCCAGTGGGACGGGACAGGGCCCAGATACGCAGTATTTT. This gives the protein CASGTGQGPDTQYF. The chain carries TRBV5-1 and TRBJ2-3; 9 positions match TRBD1. Germline V gene lookup returns CDR1 SGHRS and CDR2 YFSETQ. This CDR3 region has 14 residues. Unmatched junction bases numbered 8, after V lost 8 bases and J lost 4 bases.

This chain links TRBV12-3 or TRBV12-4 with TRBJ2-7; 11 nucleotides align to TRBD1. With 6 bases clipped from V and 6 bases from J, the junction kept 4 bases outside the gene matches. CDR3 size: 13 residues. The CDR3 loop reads CASRLGQGGEQYF. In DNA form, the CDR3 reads TGTGCCAGCAGGTTGGGACAGGGGGGCGAGCAGTACTTC.

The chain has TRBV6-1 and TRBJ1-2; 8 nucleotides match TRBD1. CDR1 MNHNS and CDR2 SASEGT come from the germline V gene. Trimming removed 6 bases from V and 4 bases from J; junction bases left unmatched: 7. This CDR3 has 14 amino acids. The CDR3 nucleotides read TGTGCCAGCAGAAGGACAGGGATTAGCTATGGCTACACCTTC. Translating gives CASRRTGISYGYTF.

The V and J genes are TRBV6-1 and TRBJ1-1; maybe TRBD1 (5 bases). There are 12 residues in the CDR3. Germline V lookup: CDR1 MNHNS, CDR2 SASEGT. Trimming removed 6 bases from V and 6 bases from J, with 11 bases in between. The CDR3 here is CASRAGTAEAFF. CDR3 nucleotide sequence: TGTGCCAGCAGAGCCGGGACCGCTGAAGCTTTCTTT.

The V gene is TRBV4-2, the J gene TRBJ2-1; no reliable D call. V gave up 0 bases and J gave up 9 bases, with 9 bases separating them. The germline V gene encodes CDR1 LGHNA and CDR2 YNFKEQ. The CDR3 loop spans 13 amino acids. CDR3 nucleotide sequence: TGTGCCAGCAGCCAAGAGAACACCCCTGAGCAGTTCTTC. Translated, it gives CASSQENTPEQFF.

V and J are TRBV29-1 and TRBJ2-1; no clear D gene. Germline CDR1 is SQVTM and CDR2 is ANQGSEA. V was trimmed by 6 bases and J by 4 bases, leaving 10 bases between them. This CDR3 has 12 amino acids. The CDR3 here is CSVDGRYNEQFF. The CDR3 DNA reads TGCAGCGTCGATGGCCGGTACAATGAGCAGTTCTTC.

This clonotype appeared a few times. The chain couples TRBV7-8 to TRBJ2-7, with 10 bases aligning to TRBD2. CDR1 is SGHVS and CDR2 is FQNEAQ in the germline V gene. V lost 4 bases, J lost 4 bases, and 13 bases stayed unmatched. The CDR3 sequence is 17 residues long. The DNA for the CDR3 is TGTGCCAGCAGCTCGCGGCTAGCGGGGGCCGTCGTTTACGAGCAGTACTTC. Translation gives CASSSRLAGAVVYEQYF.

In DNA form, the CDR3 reads TGCGCCAGCAGGCCCTCGCCGACAGGTCGCGAGCAGTACTTC. Translating it yields CASRPSPTGREQYF. J is TRBJ2-7 and V is TRBV5-1; TRBD1 is a possible D gene (6 bases). CDR1 and CDR2 (germline): SGHRS, YFSETQ. The V end was cut by 5 bases, the J end by 6 bases, with 18 bases between. The CDR3 loop spans 14 amino acids.

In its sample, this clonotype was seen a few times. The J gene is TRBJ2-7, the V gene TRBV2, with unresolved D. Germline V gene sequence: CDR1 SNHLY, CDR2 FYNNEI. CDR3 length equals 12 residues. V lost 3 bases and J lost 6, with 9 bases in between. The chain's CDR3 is CASSEARSEQYF. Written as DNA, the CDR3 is TGTGCCAGCAGTGAGGCTAGAAGCGAGCAGTACTTC.

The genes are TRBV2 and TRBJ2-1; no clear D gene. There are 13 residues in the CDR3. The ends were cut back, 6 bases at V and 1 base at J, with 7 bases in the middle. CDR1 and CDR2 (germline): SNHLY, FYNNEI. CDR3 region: CASRVASYNEQFF. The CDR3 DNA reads TGTGCCAGCAGAGTCGCGTCCTACAATGAGCAGTTCTTC. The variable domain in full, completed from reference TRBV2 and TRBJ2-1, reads EPEVTQTPSHQVTQMGQEVILRCVPISNHLYFYWYRQILGQKVEFLVSFYNNEISEKSEIFDDQFSVERPDGSNFTLKIRSTKLEDSAMYFCASRVASYNEQFFGPGTRLTVL.

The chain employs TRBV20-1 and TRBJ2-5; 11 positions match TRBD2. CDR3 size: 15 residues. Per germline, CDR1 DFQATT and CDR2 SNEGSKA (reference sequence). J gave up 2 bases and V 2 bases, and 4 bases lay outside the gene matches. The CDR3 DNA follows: TGCAGTGCTAGACAGGGACTAGCGGCACAAGAGACCCAGTACTTC. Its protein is CSARQGLAAQETQYF.

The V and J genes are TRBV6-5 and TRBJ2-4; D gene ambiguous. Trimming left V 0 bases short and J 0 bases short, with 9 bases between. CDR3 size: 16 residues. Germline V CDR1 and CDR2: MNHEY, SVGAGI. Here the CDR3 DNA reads TGTGCCAGCAGTTACTCGCATGCCCTAGCCAAAAACATTCAGTACTTC. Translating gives CASSYSHALAKNIQYF.

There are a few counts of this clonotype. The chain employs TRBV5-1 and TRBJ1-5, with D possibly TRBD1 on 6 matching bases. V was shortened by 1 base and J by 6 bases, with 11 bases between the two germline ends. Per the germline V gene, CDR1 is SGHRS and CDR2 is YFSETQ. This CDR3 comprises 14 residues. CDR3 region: CASSLTGGGQPQHF. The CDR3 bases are TGCGCCAGCAGCTTGACTGGGGGCGGTCAGCCCCAGCATTTT. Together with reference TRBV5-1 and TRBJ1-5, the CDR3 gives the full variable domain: KAGVTQTPRYLIKTRGQQVTLSCSPISGHRSVSWYQQTPGQGLQFLFEYFSETQRNKGNFPGRFSGRQFSNSRSEMNVSTLELGDSALYLCASSLTGGGQPQHFGDGTRLSIL.

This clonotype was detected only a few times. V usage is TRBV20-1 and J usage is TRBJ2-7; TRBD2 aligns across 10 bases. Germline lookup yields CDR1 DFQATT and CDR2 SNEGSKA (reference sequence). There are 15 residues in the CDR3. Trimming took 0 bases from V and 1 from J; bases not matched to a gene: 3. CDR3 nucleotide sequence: TGCAGTGCTAGAGATGGGACTAGCGTGTCCTACGAGCAGTACTTC. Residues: CSARDGTSVSYEQYF.